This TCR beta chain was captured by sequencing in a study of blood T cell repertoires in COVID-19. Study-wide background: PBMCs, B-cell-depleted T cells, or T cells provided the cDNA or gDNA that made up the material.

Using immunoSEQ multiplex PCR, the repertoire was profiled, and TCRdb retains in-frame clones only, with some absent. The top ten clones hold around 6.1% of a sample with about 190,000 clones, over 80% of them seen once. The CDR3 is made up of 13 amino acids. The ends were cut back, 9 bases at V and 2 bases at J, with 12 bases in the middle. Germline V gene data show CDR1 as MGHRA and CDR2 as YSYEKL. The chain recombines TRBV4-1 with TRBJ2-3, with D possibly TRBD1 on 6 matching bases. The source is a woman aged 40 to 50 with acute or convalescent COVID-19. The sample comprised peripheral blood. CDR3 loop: CASRGTLTDTQYF. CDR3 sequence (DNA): TGCGCCAGTAGGGGGACCCTCACAGATACGCAGTATTTT.